Below are 29 T cell receptor beta chains sequenced from a single sample in a study of identical twins. Using its own MiXCR run on the 5' RACE reads, TCRdb lists one record per CDR3 protein. The data show around 1.7 million distinct CDR3 sequences, around 33% seen once. The sample consisted of cord blood. These receptors originate from a newborn girl in good health.

In this sample, this clonotype turned up a few times. The genes are TRBV20-1 and TRBJ2-5; D may be TRBD1 (5 bases). CDR1 is DFQATT and CDR2 is SNEGSKA in the germline V gene (reference sequence). The CDR3 length is 13 residues. Trimming stripped 3 bases from V and 5 bases from J, with 13 bases between. CDR3 nucleotides: TGCAGTGCTAGGTGGCAGGGTCACGAGACCCAGTACTTC. It is translated as CSARWQGHETQYF.

This clonotype was detected a few times. The chain combines TRBV18 with TRBJ1-4, with unresolved D. Germline CDR1 reads KGHSH; CDR2 reads LQKENI. Trimming took 3 bases from V and 8 from J, leaving 13 bases between them. This CDR3 contains 14 residues. The CDR3 DNA reads TGTGCCAGCTCACCGGAGGGCGGATACGAAAAACTGTTTTTT. Translating gives CASSPEGGYEKLFF.

The chain links TRBV5-1 to TRBJ2-1, with TRBD2 as a possible D gene (6 bases). The J call may not be correct, given that the DNA end is closer to TRBJ2-7. Per the germline V gene, CDR1 is SGHRS and CDR2 is YFSETQ. The CDR3 contains 15 residues. The CDR3 coding sequence is TGCGCCAGCAGGGAGGACTACCCGGCTCGGTATGAGCAGTACTTC. It is translated as CASREDYPARYEQYF.

The gene calls are TRBV29-1 and TRBJ2-2; 8 bases are shared with TRBD1. Trimming took 7 bases from V and 5 from J; bases not matched to a gene: 6. Looked up from germline, CDR1 is SQVTM and CDR2 is ANQGSEA. This CDR3 has 13 amino acids. CDR3 sequence (DNA): TGCAGCGCTCCCCGGACAGGGACCGGGGAGCTGTTTTTT. Protein: CSAPRTGTGELFF.

V usage is TRBV6-5 and J usage is TRBJ2-4; 15 bases fit TRBD2. TRBJ2-7 matches the DNA end more closely, so the J call is doubtful. Looked up from germline, CDR1 is MNHEY and CDR2 is SVGAGI. The CDR3 loop spans 19 amino acids. In DNA, the CDR3 is TGTGCCAGCAGTTCCTACGGGACTAGCGGGAGGAGACCTACCTACGAGCAGTACTTC. This sequence encodes CASSSYGTSGRRPTYEQYF.

A single count supports this clonotype. The CDR3 DNA follows: TGCGCCAGCAGCCCTAGATCGGCCTATGCTGGAAACACCATATATTTT. Residues: CASSPRSAYAGNTIYF. The J gene is TRBJ1-3, the V gene TRBV4-1; no clear D gene. Trimming took off 4 bases at V and 2 bases at J, with 15 bases between the two ends. The CDR3 sequence is 16 residues long. From germline, CDR1 is MGHRA and CDR2 YSYEKL.

This clonotype was picked up one time. The chain uses TRBV3-1 and TRBJ1-1; D gene uncertain. CDR1 is LGHDT and CDR2 is YNNKEL in the germline V gene (reference sequence). V gave up 0 bases and J gave up 3 bases, with 14 bases separating them. The CDR3 contains 16 residues. The CDR3 reads CASSQDRRLRDTEAFF. CDR3 bases: TGTGCCAGCAGCCAAGATCGGCGGTTGCGGGACACTGAAGCTTTCTTT.

This chain uses TRBV5-1 with TRBJ2-3, with TRBD1 as a possible D gene (6 bases). Trimming left V 0 bases short and J 9 bases short, with 14 bases between. Germline assignment: CDR1 SGHRS and CDR2 YFSETQ. The CDR3 runs to 14 residues. As DNA, the CDR3 is TGCGCCAGCAGCTTGGATCGGACAGCAGGGACGCAGTATTTT. It yields the protein CASSLDRTAGTQYF.

The rearrangement uses TRBV4-1 and TRBJ1-1; the D gene is possibly TRBD1 (6 bases). Trimming left V 1 base short and J 1 base short, with 19 bases between. There are 18 residues in the CDR3. CDR1 is MGHRA and CDR2 is YSYEKL in the germline V gene. The CDR3 region is CASSQAPHPDRPNTEAFF. In DNA form, the CDR3 reads TGCGCCAGCAGCCAAGCCCCCCACCCCGACAGGCCGAACACTGAAGCTTTCTTT.

The genes are TRBV5-1 and TRBJ2-1; TRBD2 might be the D (6 bases). The CDR3 contains 15 residues. The germline V gene encodes CDR1 SGHRS and CDR2 YFSETQ. Trimming cost V 1 base and J 4 bases, with 12 bases left between them. The DNA for the CDR3 is TGCGCCAGCAGCTTGATGCGGGGTTGGTACAATGAGCAGTTCTTC. It yields the protein CASSLMRGWYNEQFF.

This clonotype occurred a few times. The J gene is TRBJ2-5, the V gene TRBV28, with D perhaps matching TRBD1 (6 bases). The CDR3 sequence is 16 residues long. Trimming removed 5 bases at V and 5 bases at J, with 21 bases between. Germline CDR1 MDHEN, CDR2 SYDVKM. The CDR3 protein is CASSKTGQLGVETQYF. CDR3 DNA: TGTGCCAGCAGTAAGACCGGACAGTTGGGCGTGGAGACCCAGTACTTC.

This sequence joins TRBV6-6 and TRBJ1-3; D gene ambiguous. V was pared by 4 bases and J by 0 bases, with 7 bases between. The CDR3 runs 14 residues. Germline CDR1 is MNHNY and CDR2 is SVGAGI (reference sequence). In nucleotides, the CDR3 is TGTGCCAGCAGTTCCGACCTCTCTGGAAACACCATATATTTT. Amino acid sequence: CASSSDLSGNTIYF.

This clonotype was counted a few times. The gene calls are TRBV6-1 and TRBJ2-3, with 8 bases identical to TRBD1. The CDR3 spans 16 residues. Germline CDR1 is MNHNS and CDR2 is SASEGT. V gave up 7 bases and J gave up 1 base; unmatched junction bases: 10. CDR3 DNA: TGTGCCAGCACCAAGCTCCAGGGGGCGGGCACAGATACGCAGTATTTT. Its protein is CASTKLQGAGTDTQYF.

With respect to this clonotype: Possible read error: a much larger clone is one base away. This sequence joins TRBV28 and TRBJ2-1; TRBD1 aligns across 8 bases. CDR1 is MDHEN and CDR2 is SYDVKM in the germline V gene. CDR3 length: 13 residues. After removal of 7 bases from V and 5 bases from J, the junction contained 4 bases not matched to a gene. This CDR3 is CASNPTGDNEQFF. DNA of the CDR3: TGTGCCAGCAACCCGACAGGGGACAATGAGCAGTTCTTC.

The chain employs TRBV3-1 and TRBJ2-3; 11 bases map to TRBD2. The CDR3 loop spans 22 amino acids. V dropped 2 bases and J dropped 2; count of bases not matched to a gene: 21. CDR1 is LGHDT, CDR2 YNNKEL, per germline (reference sequence). The CDR3 here is CASSQYQPTGKLAGVLTDTQYF. The CDR3 nucleotides read TGTGCCAGCAGCCAATACCAGCCCACCGGTAAACTAGCGGGAGTGCTCACAGATACGCAGTATTTT.

The rearrangement links TRBV6-5 to TRBJ1-1; tentatively, D is TRBD1 (6 bases). Trimming removed 8 bases from V and 1 base from J, with 11 bases in between. This CDR3 has 13 amino acids. Germline CDR1 MNHEY, CDR2 SVGAGI. This CDR3 reads CASCRDTNTEAFF. CDR3 sequence (DNA): TGTGCCAGCTGCCGGGACACGAACACTGAAGCTTTCTTT.

This clonotype was found many times. The CDR3 bases are TGCGCCAGCAGCTTGGAGTGGGTCTCCTACAATGAGCAGTTCTTC. Protein product: CASSLEWVSYNEQFF. This chain joins TRBV5-1 and TRBJ2-1; D uncertain. Germline V gene sequence: CDR1 SGHRS, CDR2 YFSETQ. The CDR3 consists of 15 residues. The V and J ends lost 0 bases and 0 bases respectively, with 7 bases between them.

As concerns this clonotype: Compared with germline, one end of the junction differs, possibly owing to a read error. The chain has TRBV15 and TRBJ1-5; 7 bases fit TRBD1. CDR1 is LNHNV and CDR2 is YYDKDF in the germline V gene (reference sequence). The CDR3 spans 16 residues. The CDR3 coding sequence is TGTGCCACCAGCAGAGACAGAGACAGGGTTAATCAGCCCCGGCATTTT. Translating gives CATSRDRDRVNQPRHF.

This clonotype has at least ten counts. This chain joins TRBV2 and TRBJ2-3; 13 bases are shared with TRBD2. CDR1 SNHLY and CDR2 FYNNEI come from the germline V gene. This CDR3 comprises 15 residues. V shed 7 bases and J 2 bases; nucleotides not matched to a gene: 3. The chain's CDR3 is CASKTSGGNTDTQYF. CDR3 coding DNA: TGTGCCAGCAAGACTAGCGGGGGGAACACAGATACGCAGTATTTT.

The rearrangement joins TRBV5-6 to TRBJ2-7; 12 bases are shared with TRBD2. Germline CDR1 is SGHDT and CDR2 is YYEEEE. The V gene end was trimmed by 0 bases and the J gene end by 0 bases; junction bases not matched to a gene: 4. CDR3 size: 17 residues. CDR3 in amino acids: CASSLGSTSGSSYEQYF. The DNA for the CDR3 is TGTGCCAGCAGCTTGGGCTCGACTAGCGGGAGCTCCTACGAGCAGTACTTC.

This clonotype was observed a few times. The rearrangement uses TRBV20-1 and TRBJ2-1; TRBD2 matches 8 bases. The J segment lost 2 bases and the V segment lost 6 bases, leaving 15 bases of the junction unmatched. Looked up from germline, CDR1 is DFQATT and CDR2 is SNEGSKA (reference sequence). This CDR3 comprises 17 residues. The CDR3 DNA sequence: TGCAGTGCGTCAACATCCCCAGCGGGAGCGGCCTACAATGAGCAGTTCTTC. The encoded protein is CSASTSPAGAAYNEQFF.

The J gene is TRBJ1-2, the V gene TRBV5-1; TRBD1 might be the D (5 bases). The V gene's germline CDR1 is SGHRS and CDR2 YFSETQ. The CDR3 runs 12 residues. Trimming left V 5 bases short and J 5 bases short, with 10 bases between. CDR3 bases: TGCGCCAGCAGTTGGGGGGGATATGGCTACACCTTC. It yields the protein CASSWGGYGYTF.

This clonotype was counted only a few times. This chain connects TRBV19 to TRBJ2-1, with unresolved D. This CDR3 has 16 amino acids. V was cut by 3 bases and J by 2 bases, with 14 bases left in between. Germline loops: CDR1 LNHDA, CDR2 SQIVND (reference sequence). CDR3 region: CASSISRTGPYNEQFF. CDR3 DNA sequence: TGTGCCAGTAGTATTTCCCGGACCGGCCCCTACAATGAGCAGTTCTTC.

This clonotype was observed a handful of times. The J gene is TRBJ1-4, the V gene TRBV27, with 9 bases identical to TRBD1. Looked up from germline, CDR1 is MNHEY and CDR2 is SMNVEV (reference sequence). CDR3 size: 13 residues. J was trimmed by 8 bases and V by 8 bases; bases with no gene match: 6. CDR3 region: CASAGTGREKLFF. The CDR3 coding sequence is TGTGCCAGCGCCGGGACAGGGAGGGAAAAACTGTTTTTT.

This clonotype was recorded many times. The chain employs TRBV24-1 and TRBJ1-2; D is unclear. The V end was cut by 0 bases, the J end by 9 bases, with 7 bases between. The germline CDR1 and CDR2 sequences are KGHDR and SFDVKD. This CDR3 spans 12 amino acids. As DNA, the CDR3 is TGTGCCACCAGTGATTTGTGGTGGAGCTACACCTTC. Its translation: CATSDLWWSYTF.

V gene TRBV28 combines with J gene TRBJ1-6; weak D call: TRBD1 (6 bases). CDR3 size: 15 residues. In germline, CDR1 is MDHEN, CDR2 SYDVKM. V was clipped by 6 bases and J by 4 bases, with 13 bases between them. The CDR3 nucleotides are TGTGCCAGCAGGCCACAGGGAGTGTATAATTCACCCCTCCACTTT. Its protein is CASRPQGVYNSPLHF. The full variable domain, completed using reference TRBV28 and TRBJ1-6, is DVKVTQSSRYLVKRTGEKVFLECVQDMDHENMFWYRQDPGLGLRLIYFSYDVKMKEKGDIPEGYSVSREKKERFSLILESASTNQTSMYLCASRPQGVYNSPLHFGNGTRLTVT.

The CDR3 sequence: CASSPGTYSQPQHF. The CDR3, as DNA: TGTGCCAGCAGCCCCGGGACCTATTCCCAGCCCCAGCATTTT. The chain recombines TRBV6-5 with TRBJ1-5; a weak D match, TRBD1 (5 bases). CDR1 is MNHEY, CDR2 SVGAGI, per germline. Trimming took off 6 bases at V and 7 bases at J, with 16 bases between the two ends. CDR3 length: 14 amino acids.

V usage is TRBV11-3 and J usage is TRBJ2-1; D assignment may be TRBD1 or TRBD2 (5 bases each). The CDR3 covers 16 residues. V dropped 2 bases and J dropped 7 bases, with 18 bases sitting between them. Germline values: CDR1 SGHNT, CDR2 YENEEA. CDR3 loop: CASSLRAGARRNEQFF. In nucleotides, the CDR3 is TGTGCCAGCAGCTTACGGGCCGGGGCACGGAGAAATGAGCAGTTCTTC.

This clonotype occurred a few times. V gene TRBV3-1 combines with J gene TRBJ2-1; 10 bases are shared with TRBD2. This CDR3 region has 12 residues. The ends lost 4 bases at V and 13 bases at J; junction bases unmatched: 4. CDR1 is LGHDT and CDR2 is YNNKEL in the germline V gene (reference sequence). The CDR3 sequence is CASSLASGGQFF. Written as DNA, the CDR3 is TGTGCCAGCAGCCTGGCTAGCGGGGGTCAGTTCTTC.